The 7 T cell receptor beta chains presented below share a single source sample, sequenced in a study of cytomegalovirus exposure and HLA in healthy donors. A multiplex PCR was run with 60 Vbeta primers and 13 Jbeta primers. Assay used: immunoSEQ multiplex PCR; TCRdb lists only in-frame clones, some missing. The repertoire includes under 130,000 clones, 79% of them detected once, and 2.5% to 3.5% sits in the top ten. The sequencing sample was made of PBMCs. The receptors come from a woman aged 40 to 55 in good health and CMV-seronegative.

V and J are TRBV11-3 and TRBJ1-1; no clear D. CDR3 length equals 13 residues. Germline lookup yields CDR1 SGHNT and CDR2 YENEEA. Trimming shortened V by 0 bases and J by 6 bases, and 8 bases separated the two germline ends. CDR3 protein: CASSLDYRAEAFF. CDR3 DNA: TGTGCCAGCAGCTTAGATTACCGGGCTGAAGCTTTCTTT.

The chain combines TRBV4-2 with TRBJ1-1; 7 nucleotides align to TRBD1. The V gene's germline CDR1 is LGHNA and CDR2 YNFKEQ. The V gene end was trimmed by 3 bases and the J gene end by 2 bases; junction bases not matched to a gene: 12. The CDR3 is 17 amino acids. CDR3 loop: CASSQPRQGAGNTEAFF. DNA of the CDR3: TGTGCCAGCAGCCAGCCTCGACAGGGCGCTGGTAACACTGAAGCTTTCTTT.

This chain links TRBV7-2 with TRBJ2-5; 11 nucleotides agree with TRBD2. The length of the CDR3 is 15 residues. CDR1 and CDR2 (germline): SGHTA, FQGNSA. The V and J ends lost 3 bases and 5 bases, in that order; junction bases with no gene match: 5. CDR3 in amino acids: CASSLSSGRPETQYF. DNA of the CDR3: TGTGCCAGCAGCTTGTCTAGCGGGAGGCCGGAGACCCAGTACTTC.

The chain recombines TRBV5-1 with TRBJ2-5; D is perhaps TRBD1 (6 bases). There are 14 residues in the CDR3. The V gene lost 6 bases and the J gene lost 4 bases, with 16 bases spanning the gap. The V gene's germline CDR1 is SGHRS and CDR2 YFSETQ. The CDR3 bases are TGCGCCAGCAAACAGGGAATTAATCTAGAGACCCAGTACTTC. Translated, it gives CASKQGINLETQYF.

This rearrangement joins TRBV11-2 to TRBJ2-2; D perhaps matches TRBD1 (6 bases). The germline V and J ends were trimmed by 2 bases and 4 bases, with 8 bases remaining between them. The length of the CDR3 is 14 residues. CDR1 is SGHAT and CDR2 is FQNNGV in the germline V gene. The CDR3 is CASSLTDSTGELFF. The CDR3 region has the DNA TGTGCCAGCAGCTTAACGGACAGCACCGGGGAGCTGTTTTTT.

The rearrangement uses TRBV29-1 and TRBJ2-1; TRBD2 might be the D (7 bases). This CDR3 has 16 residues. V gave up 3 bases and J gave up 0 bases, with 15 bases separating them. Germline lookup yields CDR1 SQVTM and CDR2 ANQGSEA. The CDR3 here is CSVDWGGRYSYNEQFF. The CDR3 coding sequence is TGCAGCGTTGACTGGGGGGGGCGGTACTCCTACAATGAGCAGTTCTTC.

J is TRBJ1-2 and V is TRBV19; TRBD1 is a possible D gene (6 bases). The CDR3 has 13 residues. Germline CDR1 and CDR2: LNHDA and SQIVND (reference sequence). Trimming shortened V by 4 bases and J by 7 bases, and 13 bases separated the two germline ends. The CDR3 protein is CASSTPTGLGYTF. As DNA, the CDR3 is TGTGCCAGTAGTACCCCCACAGGGCTTGGCTACACCTTC.